These 8 T cell receptor beta chains share one sample of origin, sequenced in a study of sequential checkpoint blockade in melanoma. Regarding treatment: randomized to nivolumab then ipilimumab (arm A) or the reverse (arm B). This table comes from immunoSEQ multiplex PCR, and its TCRdb copy is limited to in-frame clones, with some not included. The sample has approximately 10,000 clones, around three fifths seen once; the top ten hold 41%. Material: CD8+ T cells sorted from blood (inferred from file names), obtained from a patient given nivolumab and ipilimumab in sequence. All receptors derive from a human donor with melanoma.

The gene calls are TRBV19 and TRBJ1-5, with D possibly being TRBD1 (6 bases). The CDR3 runs to 14 residues. In germline, CDR1 is LNHDA, CDR2 SQIVND (reference sequence). The V gene lost 3 bases and the J gene lost 5 bases, with 11 bases spanning the gap. CDR3 protein: CASSMWEGDQPQHF. The CDR3 nucleotides read TGTGCCAGTAGTATGTGGGAGGGGGATCAGCCCCAGCATTTT.

This clone appeared a few times. The chain uses TRBV15 and TRBJ1-6; TRBD1 might be the D (5 bases). Trimming removed 3 bases at V and 7 bases at J, with 10 bases between. Germline CDR1 and CDR2: LNHNV and YYDKDF (reference sequence). There are 14 residues in the CDR3. DNA of the CDR3: TGTGCCACCAGCAGGTGGGGGGAAAATTCACCCCTCCACTTT. The encoded protein is CATSRWGENSPLHF.

The J gene is TRBJ2-7, the V gene TRBV6-4; 9 positions match TRBD1. From germline, CDR1 is MRHNA and CDR2 SNTAGT. With V trimmed by 6 bases and J by 3 bases, 9 bases remained unmatched. This CDR3 has 15 amino acids. Here the CDR3 reads CASSLVGTGIYEQYF. DNA for the CDR3: TGTGCCAGCAGCTTGGTGGGGACAGGGATCTACGAGCAGTACTTC.

The chain is built from TRBV7-3 and TRBJ2-7, with unresolved D. From germline, CDR1 is SGHTA and CDR2 FQGTGA. The CDR3 sequence is 15 residues long. Trimming stripped 5 bases from V and 5 bases from J, with 19 bases between. In DNA form, the CDR3 reads TGTGCCAGCAGCCTCGTCGATAGCCGTATTCACGAGCAGTACTTC. Its protein product is CASSLVDSRIHEQYF.

This clone was seen more than once but under ten times. The chain combines TRBV18 with TRBJ1-2, with TRBD1 as a possible D gene (6 bases). CDR1 KGHSH and CDR2 LQKENI come from the germline V gene. There are 15 residues in the CDR3. V was clipped by 4 bases and J by 6 bases, with 18 bases between them. The DNA for the CDR3 is TGTGCCAGCTCACTTTCGGACAGTACCTTACATGGCTACACCTTC. Translated: CASSLSDSTLHGYTF.

V is TRBV30 and J is TRBJ2-3; D is unresolved. V was clipped by 1 base and J by 0 bases, with 14 bases between them. The CDR3 covers 16 residues. Germline lookup yields CDR1 GTSNPN and CDR2 SVGIG (reference sequence). Written as DNA, the CDR3 is TGTGCCTGGAGTGGGCTCATTGGGCGTAGCACAGATACGCAGTATTTT. Encoded protein: CAWSGLIGRSTDTQYF.

The J gene is TRBJ2-7, the V gene TRBV19, with TRBD2 matching 11 bases. The CDR3 loop spans 15 amino acids. In germline, CDR1 is LNHDA, CDR2 SQIVND (reference sequence). V shed 1 base, J shed 4 bases, and the junction held 3 bases outside the gene matches. In nucleotides, the CDR3 is TGTGCCAGTAGTATAGTCACTAGCGGGAGATACGAGCAGTACTTC. This encodes CASSIVTSGRYEQYF.

The genes are TRBV4-1 and TRBJ2-7, with D possibly matching TRBD2 (6 bases). V was pared by 4 bases and J by 6 bases, with 19 bases between. The germline gives CDR1 MGHRA, CDR2 YSYEKL. The CDR3 loop spans 15 amino acids. The CDR3 DNA follows: TGCGCCAGCAGCCCAAACAAGGCCGTCGGGGGCGAGCAGTACTTC. Protein sequence: CASSPNKAVGGEQYF.